Described below is a single T cell receptor beta chain sequence and its context. Other DNA sequences in this sample translate to the same CDR3. Self-reported history from a screening survey and questionnaire set each donor's cohort. The germline V gene has CDR1 SGHRS and CDR2 YFSETQ. Germline trimming cut 4 bases from V and 2 bases from J; bases unmatched to any gene: 0. The CDR3 runs 13 residues. The data were obtained in a study of blood T cell repertoires in COVID-19. The wider study: T cells, B-cell-depleted T cells, or PBMCs provided the cDNA or gDNA that served as material.

In the authors' methods: Nucleated cell counts were estimated from reference gene primer amplification. Here immunoSEQ multiplex PCR was the method, and the copy in TCRdb shows in-frame clones only, minus some. That table furnishes V, J and clone size, whereas the DNA furnished D and trimming. In the table there are about 140,000 clones, around 80% of which are singletons. V gene TRBV5-1 combines with J gene TRBJ2-5; TRBD1 aligns across 9 bases. The source material was PBMCs or T cells enriched from blood (not recorded which). The origin of this receptor is a woman between 18 and 30 years old who had been exposed to COVID-19. The CDR3 DNA is TGCGCCAGCAGCGGGACAGGGCAAGAGACCCAGTACTTC. The encoded protein is CASSGTGQETQYF.